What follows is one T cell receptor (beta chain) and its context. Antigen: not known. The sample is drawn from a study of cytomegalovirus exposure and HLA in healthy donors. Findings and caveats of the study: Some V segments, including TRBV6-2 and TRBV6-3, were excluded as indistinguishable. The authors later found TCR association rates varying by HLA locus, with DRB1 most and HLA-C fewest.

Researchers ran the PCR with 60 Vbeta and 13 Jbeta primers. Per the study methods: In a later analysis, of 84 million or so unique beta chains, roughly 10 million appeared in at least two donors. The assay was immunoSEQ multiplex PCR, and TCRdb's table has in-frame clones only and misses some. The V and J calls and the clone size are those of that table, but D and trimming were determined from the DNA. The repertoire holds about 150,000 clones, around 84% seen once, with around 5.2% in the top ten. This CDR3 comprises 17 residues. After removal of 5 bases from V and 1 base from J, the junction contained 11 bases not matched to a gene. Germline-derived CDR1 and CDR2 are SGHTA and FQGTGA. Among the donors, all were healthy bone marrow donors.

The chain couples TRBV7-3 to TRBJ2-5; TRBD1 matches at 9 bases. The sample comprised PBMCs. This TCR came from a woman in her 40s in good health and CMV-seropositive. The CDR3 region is CASSRSGTGSLQETQYF. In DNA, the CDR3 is TGTGCCAGCAGCCGGAGTGGGACAGGGAGCCTCCAAGAGACCCAGTACTTC.